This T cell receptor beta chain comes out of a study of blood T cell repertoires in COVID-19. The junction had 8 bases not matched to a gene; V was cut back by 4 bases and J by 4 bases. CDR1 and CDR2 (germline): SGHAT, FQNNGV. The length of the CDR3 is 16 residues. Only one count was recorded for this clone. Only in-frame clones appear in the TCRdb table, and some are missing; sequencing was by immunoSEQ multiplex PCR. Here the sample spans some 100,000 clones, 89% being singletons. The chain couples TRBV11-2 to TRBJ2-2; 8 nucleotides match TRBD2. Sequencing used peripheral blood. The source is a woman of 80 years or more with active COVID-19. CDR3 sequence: CASSSERERVTGELFF. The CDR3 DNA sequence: TGTGCCAGCAGCTCTGAGCGGGAGCGTGTCACCGGGGAGCTGTTTTTT.